These T cell receptor beta chains were read from a single sample in a study of shared T cell receptors in the human thymus. Method: immunoSEQ multiplex PCR; TCRdb's copy keeps in-frame clones and lacks some. The data show some 660,000 clones, roughly 86% seen once. In addition, the sample was reused for a study of human thymus T cells.

The sample consisted of thymocytes. These TCRs come from a boy less than two years old with a congenital heart defect. Both conserved end residues are part of each CDR3. The order of the fields is J gene, V gene, clone size, D gene, CDR3 protein, CDR3 DNA. D genes are given only for firm matches. Clone size is stated in some rows and not others, as once, few, many or a class when expanded.

j_gene: TRBJ1-1
v_gene: TRBV5-1
abundance: NA
d_gene: TRBD1
CDR3aa: CASSSGQGFTEAFF
CDR3nt: TGCGCCAGCAGCTCGGGACAGGGTTTCACTGAAGCTTTCTTT

j_gene: TRBJ1-1
v_gene: TRBV5-8
abundance: NA
d_gene: TRBD1
CDR3aa: CASSLTGGPTEAFF
CDR3nt: TGTGCCAGCAGCTTGACAGGGGGCCCCACTGAAGCTTTCTTT

j_gene: TRBJ2-1
v_gene: TRBV29-1
abundance: NA
d_gene: TRBD1
CDR3aa: CSARTGHQSNEQFF
CDR3nt: TGCAGCGCCAGGACAGGTCACCAATCCAATGAGCAGTTCTTC

j_gene: TRBJ1-4
v_gene: TRBV4-1
abundance: few
d_gene: TRBD1
CDR3aa: CASSPGQGRGKLFF
CDR3nt: TGCGCCAGCAGCCCCGGACAGGGAAGAGGAAAACTGTTTTTT

j_gene: TRBJ1-2
v_gene: TRBV28
abundance: NA
d_gene: NA
CDR3aa: CASSFKGQGRGNYGYTF
CDR3nt: TGTGCCAGCAGTTTTAAGGGGCAGGGGAGGGGTAACTATGGCTACACCTTC

j_gene: TRBJ1-3
v_gene: TRBV7-2
abundance: NA
d_gene: NA
CDR3aa: CASSLGSFGLDSGNTIYF
CDR3nt: TGTGCCAGCAGCTTAGGGAGTTTCGGTCTCGACTCTGGAAACACCATATATTTT

j_gene: TRBJ2-7
v_gene: TRBV20-1
abundance: NA
d_gene: NA
CDR3aa: CSARPSYEQYF
CDR3nt: TGCAGTGCTAGACCTAGTTACGAGCAGTACTTC

j_gene: TRBJ1-4
v_gene: TRBV5-1
abundance: NA
d_gene: NA
CDR3aa: CASSLGGADWVKNEKLFF
CDR3nt: TGCGCCAGCAGCTTGGGCGGGGCGGACTGGGTAAAAAATGAAAAACTGTTTTTT

j_gene: TRBJ1-1
v_gene: TRBV6-1
abundance: once
d_gene: TRBD1
CDR3aa: CASSVKLGQANTEAFF
CDR3nt: TGTGCCAGCAGTGTGAAATTGGGACAGGCGAACACTGAAGCTTTCTTT

j_gene: TRBJ1-1
v_gene: TRBV6-5
abundance: NA
d_gene: NA
CDR3aa: CASSARGTEAFF
CDR3nt: TGTGCCAGCAGTGCCAGGGGAACTGAAGCTTTCTTT

j_gene: TRBJ2-7
v_gene: TRBV4-1
abundance: NA
d_gene: NA
CDR3aa: CASSQDFRVQDDHYEQYF
CDR3nt: TGCGCCAGCAGCCAAGATTTTCGGGTACAGGACGACCACTACGAGCAGTACTTC

j_gene: TRBJ1-1
v_gene: TRBV5-8
abundance: NA
d_gene: NA
CDR3aa: CASSFPQVIVNTEAFF
CDR3nt: TGTGCCAGCAGCTTCCCCCAGGTCATAGTGAACACTGAAGCTTTCTTT

j_gene: TRBJ2-3
v_gene: TRBV7-2
abundance: NA
d_gene: TRBD1
CDR3aa: CASSTPGQGLTDTQYF
CDR3nt: TGTGCCAGCAGCACCCCGGGACAGGGATTAACAGATACGCAGTATTTT

j_gene: TRBJ1-5
v_gene: TRBV29-1
abundance: NA
d_gene: NA
CDR3aa: CSVGPGDSQPQHF
CDR3nt: TGCAGCGTGGGACCGGGGGATAGTCAGCCCCAGCATTTT

j_gene: TRBJ1-1
v_gene: TRBV5-5
abundance: few
d_gene: NA
CDR3aa: CASSLAFDTEAFF
CDR3nt: TGTGCCAGCAGCTTGGCTTTCGACACTGAAGCTTTCTTT

j_gene: TRBJ1-1
v_gene: TRBV29-1
abundance: once
d_gene: NA
CDR3aa: CSVEDPTPQREAFF
CDR3nt: TGCAGCGTTGAAGATCCGACCCCTCAGAGGGAAGCTTTCTTT

j_gene: TRBJ1-2
v_gene: TRBV5-1
abundance: NA
d_gene: TRBD1
CDR3aa: CASGGGGRGHKGYTF
CDR3nt: TGCGCCAGCGGTGGGGGCGGCAGGGGGCATAAGGGCTACACCTTC